Following are 25 T cell receptor beta chains from one sample sequenced in a study of cytomegalovirus exposure and HLA in healthy donors. PCR used 60 Vbeta primers and 13 Jbeta primers. Measured with immunoSEQ multiplex PCR; TCRdb has only the in-frame clones, and not every one. The data hold about 76,000 clones, with 78% observed a single time. Material for sequencing was PBMCs. All receptors come from a woman in her forties in good health and CMV-seropositive.

The genes are TRBV9 and TRBJ2-2, with a tentative D call TRBD2 (6 bases). V was clipped by 2 bases and J by 1 base, with 9 bases between them. CDR3 length: 15 residues. Germline assignment: CDR1 SGDLS and CDR2 YYNGEE. Here the CDR3 DNA reads TGTGCCAGCAGCGTTGGTAGCGGGAACACCGGGGAGCTGTTTTTT. Protein product: CASSVGSGNTGELFF.

This chain uses TRBV7-2 with TRBJ2-5, with D maybe TRBD2 (6 bases). Germline lookup yields CDR1 SGHTA and CDR2 FQGNSA. This CDR3 contains 15 residues. V was trimmed by 1 base and J by 5 bases, leaving 14 bases between them. CDR3: CASSLGGTLRETQYF. DNA of the CDR3: TGTGCCAGCAGCTTAGGCGGGACGCTTAGGGAGACCCAGTACTTC.

The CDR3 DNA reads as TGTGCCAGCAGCCCTGGGGGGTGGGGGACCCAGTACTTC. Amino acids: CASSPGGWGTQYF. V and J are TRBV6-5 and TRBJ2-5; D perhaps matches TRBD2 (6 bases). V gave up 6 bases and J gave up 7 bases, with 15 bases separating them. The length of the CDR3 is 13 residues. Germline V gene lookup returns CDR1 MNHEY and CDR2 SVGAGI.

For this clone: The junction does not match germline at one end; this may be a read error. The chain links TRBV6-5 to TRBJ1-1; perhaps TRBD1 as D (6 bases). Germline lookup yields CDR1 MNHEY and CDR2 SVGAGI. CDR3 length: 13 residues. The CDR3 is CASSTTGNAEAFF. The CDR3 nucleotides are TGTGCCAGCAGTACAACAGGGAACGCTGAAGCTTTCTTT.

The gene calls are TRBV19 and TRBJ2-1, with 13 bases that match TRBD2. This CDR3 region has 14 residues. Per germline, CDR1 LNHDA and CDR2 SQIVND (reference sequence). V trimming: 8 bases; J trimming: 9 bases; junction bases outside the gene matches: 7. CDR3 loop: CASSRLAGGGEQFF. CDR3 in DNA: TGTGCCAGTTCAAGACTAGCGGGGGGCGGTGAGCAGTTCTTC.

J is TRBJ2-1 and V is TRBV27; 9 nucleotides line up with TRBD2. V shed 5 bases, J shed 9 bases, and the junction held 14 bases outside the gene matches. The CDR3 length is 16 residues. Germline V gives CDR1 MNHEY, CDR2 SMNVEV (reference sequence). The CDR3 reads CASSRQMGGGAFEQFF. DNA of the CDR3: TGTGCCAGCAGTCGCCAGATGGGCGGGGGGGCTTTTGAGCAGTTCTTC.

The gene calls are TRBV6-1 and TRBJ1-1; maybe TRBD1 (6 bases). The CDR3 has 13 amino acids. Germline-derived CDR1 and CDR2 are MNHNS and SASEGT. Trimming cost V 6 bases and J 1 base, with 9 bases left between them. The CDR3 DNA reads TGTGCCAGCAGGGACAGCCAGAACACTGAAGCTTTCTTT. It is translated as CASRDSQNTEAFF.

This chain uses TRBV4-3 with TRBJ2-2; 8 bases are shared with TRBD1. Germline CDR1 LGHNA, CDR2 YSLEER. The CDR3 length is 19 residues. Trimming removed 0 bases from V and 2 bases from J; junction bases left unmatched: 11. The CDR3 region is CASSQESGPGGLNTGELFF. CDR3 sequence (DNA): TGCGCCAGCAGCCAAGAATCCGGGCCAGGGGGCTTAAACACCGGGGAGCTGTTTTTT.

This chain connects TRBV28 to TRBJ1-2; 8 bases match TRBD1. Losses at the gene ends were 0 bases for V and 8 bases for J; bases not matched to a gene: 5. The CDR3 spans 14 residues. From germline, CDR1 is MDHEN and CDR2 SYDVKM. CDR3 sequence: CASSLWTGVGGYTF. Here the CDR3 DNA reads TGTGCCAGCAGTTTATGGACAGGGGTTGGAGGCTACACCTTC.

About this clone: One junction end does not reproduce the germline sequence, and a read error may be involved. This chain joins TRBV19 and TRBJ1-6, with unresolved D. The CDR3 runs 12 residues. The V gene's germline CDR1 is LNHDA and CDR2 SQIVND (reference sequence). CDR3 nucleotide sequence: TGTGCCAATAGTCCTAATAATTCACCCCTCCACTTT. Its protein product is CANSPNNSPLHF. The full variable domain, in which reference TRBV19 and TRBJ1-6 provide the parts outside the CDR3, is DGGITQSPKYLFRKEGQNVTLSCEQNLNHDAMYWYRQDPGQGLRLIYYSQIVNDFQKGDIAEGYSVSREKKESFPLTVTSAQKNPTAFYLCANSPNNSPLHFGNGTRLTVT.

CDR3 bases: TGTGCCAGCAACCTAGGGGGGACAGGGGGCTTTAATTCACCCCTCCACTTT. Translation: CASNLGGTGGFNSPLHF. The chain recombines TRBV28 with TRBJ1-6; 12 nucleotides line up with TRBD1. The CDR3 extends over 17 amino acids. V lost 7 bases, J lost 6 bases, and 10 bases stayed unmatched. Germline loops: CDR1 MDHEN, CDR2 SYDVKM.

The V and J genes are TRBV6-4 and TRBJ2-7, with 9 bases lining up with TRBD1. The CDR3 is 13 residues long. V shed 5 bases and J 7 bases; nucleotides not matched to a gene: 6. CDR1 is MRHNA, CDR2 SNTAGT, per germline. CDR3 in amino acids: CASSPQTGGEQYF. In nucleotides, the CDR3 is TGTGCCAGCAGTCCCCAGACAGGGGGAGAGCAGTACTTC.

As regards this clone: Other DNA sequences from this sample encode an identical CDR3 as well. The chain uses TRBV30 and TRBJ1-5; TRBD1 matches 7 bases. CDR1 is GTSNPN and CDR2 is SVGIG in the germline V gene (reference sequence). Unmatched junction bases numbered 4, after V lost 0 bases and J lost 2 bases. The CDR3 is 15 residues long. For the CDR3, the DNA is TGTGCCTGGAGTGTAGGAGGGGGCGGCAATCAGCCCCAGCATTTT. This translates into CAWSVGGGGNQPQHF.

The V and J genes are TRBV10-1 and TRBJ1-3; 7 nucleotides agree with TRBD1. Germline lookup yields CDR1 WNHNN and CDR2 SYGVQD (reference sequence). This CDR3 has 14 residues. V lost 6 bases and J lost 4; bases outside the gene matches: 6. CDR3 protein: CASSRGTAGNTIYF. In DNA form, the CDR3 reads TGCGCCAGCAGCCGCGGGACAGCGGGAAACACCATATATTTT.

The V and J genes are TRBV2 and TRBJ1-5, with 10 bases matching TRBD1. The CDR3 loop spans 15 amino acids. The J segment lost 11 bases and the V segment lost 3 bases, leaving 10 bases of the junction unmatched. Looked up from germline, CDR1 is SNHLY and CDR2 is FYNNEI. Written as DNA, the CDR3 is TGTGCCAGCAGTGACGGACAGGGGGTCCCAGGGGCCCAGCATTTT. Encoded protein: CASSDGQGVPGAQHF. Using reference TRBV2 and TRBJ1-5 for the parts outside the CDR3, the full variable domain is EPEVTQTPSHQVTQMGQEVILRCVPISNHLYFYWYRQILGQKVEFLVSFYNNEISEKSEIFDDQFSVERPDGSNFTLKIRSTKLEDSAMYFCASSDGQGVPGAQHFGDGTRLSIL.

The chain uses TRBV7-3 and TRBJ2-3; 9 bases are shared with TRBD1. The V gene end was trimmed by 5 bases and the J gene end by 5 bases; junction bases not matched to a gene: 8. This CDR3 has 15 residues. Germline V CDR1 and CDR2: SGHTA, FQGTGA. The CDR3 sequence: CASSPTGGQQDTQYF. Here the CDR3 DNA reads TGTGCCAGCAGCCCGACAGGGGGGCAACAAGATACGCAGTATTTT.

V gene TRBV10-3 combines with J gene TRBJ2-5; 7 bases agree with TRBD1. The CDR3 is 17 amino acids. CDR1 and CDR2 (germline): ENHRY, SYGVKD. The trim removed 0 bases at V and 2 bases at J, leaving 9 bases unmatched. Here the CDR3 DNA reads TGTGCCATCAGTGAGTCGACAGTGACAGGGTTTCAAGAGACCCAGTACTTC. Amino acid sequence: CAISESTVTGFQETQYF.

The chain links TRBV6-5 to TRBJ1-3; D is undetermined. Germline values: CDR1 MNHEY, CDR2 SVGAGI. The CDR3 sequence is 14 residues long. V gave up 6 bases and J gave up 2 bases, with 11 bases separating them. DNA of the CDR3: TGTGCCAGCAGCTACCTCGGTCCTGGAAACACCATATATTTT. This gives the protein CASSYLGPGNTIYF.

The CDR3 here is CASSLEGVYSNQPQHF. DNA of the CDR3: TGTGCCAGCAGCTTAGAAGGGGTTTATAGCAATCAGCCCCAGCATTTT. This rearrangement joins TRBV7-8 to TRBJ1-5, with a weak D call TRBD1 (5 bases). The germline V gene has CDR1 SGHVS and CDR2 FQNEAQ. Deletions cut 1 base from V and 0 bases from J, with 10 bases between. This CDR3 is built from 16 residues.

Here the CDR3 reads CAWSGDSSYEQYF. The CDR3 DNA follows: TGTGCCTGGAGTGGGGACTCTTCCTACGAGCAGTACTTC. The rearrangement links TRBV30 to TRBJ2-7, with D possibly matching TRBD2 (6 bases). Germline V gives CDR1 GTSNPN, CDR2 SVGIG (reference sequence). V lost 1 base and J 1 base, leaving 8 bases between the germline ends. The CDR3 contains 13 residues.

V and J are TRBV10-1 and TRBJ2-4; the D gene is possibly TRBD1 (6 bases). V dropped 3 bases and J dropped 7 bases, with 13 bases sitting between them. CDR1 and CDR2 from the germline V gene are WNHNN and SYGVQD (reference sequence). This CDR3 is built from 14 residues. CDR3 amino acids: CASSELARGNIQYF. In DNA, the CDR3 is TGCGCCAGCAGTGAATTGGCCAGGGGTAACATTCAGTACTTC.

The chain combines TRBV4-2 with TRBJ1-5; D is unclear. Germline V gene lookup returns CDR1 LGHNA and CDR2 YNFKEQ. The CDR3 is 14 residues long. Trimming took off 0 bases at V and 6 bases at J, with 9 bases between the two ends. CDR3 protein: CASSQDVGSQPQHF. The CDR3 DNA sequence: TGTGCCAGCAGCCAAGATGTGGGGAGTCAGCCCCAGCATTTT.

As for this clone: Distinct nucleotide sequences in the sample also encode this CDR3. V usage is TRBV2 and J usage is TRBJ2-5, with TRBD2 identical over 11 bases. The germline CDR1 and CDR2 sequences are SNHLY and FYNNEI. This CDR3 has 15 amino acids. Trimming removed 6 bases from V and 0 bases from J; junction bases left unmatched: 3. The CDR3, as DNA: TGTGCCAGCAGACTAGCGGGGGACTACCAAGAGACCCAGTACTTC. Amino acid sequence: CASRLAGDYQETQYF.

The chain employs TRBV28 and TRBJ1-6, with D possibly TRBD1 on 5 matching bases. This CDR3 is built from 17 residues. Germline V gives CDR1 MDHEN, CDR2 SYDVKM. The V gene lost 3 bases and the J gene lost 0 bases, with 12 bases spanning the gap. The CDR3 here is CASSLSHRSSYNSPLHF. The CDR3 DNA is TGTGCCAGCAGTTTGTCGCACAGGAGCTCCTATAATTCACCCCTCCACTTT.

This clone was seen just once. This sequence joins TRBV28 and TRBJ2-4, with TRBD2 identical over 13 bases. V gave up 5 bases and J gave up 0 bases; unmatched junction bases: 7. This CDR3 is built from 18 residues. Per the germline V gene, CDR1 is MDHEN and CDR2 is SYDVKM. The CDR3 DNA reads TGTGCCAGCAGTCTGACTAGCGGGGGGCTTCTAGCCAAAAACATTCAGTACTTC. It translates to CASSLTSGGLLAKNIQYF.